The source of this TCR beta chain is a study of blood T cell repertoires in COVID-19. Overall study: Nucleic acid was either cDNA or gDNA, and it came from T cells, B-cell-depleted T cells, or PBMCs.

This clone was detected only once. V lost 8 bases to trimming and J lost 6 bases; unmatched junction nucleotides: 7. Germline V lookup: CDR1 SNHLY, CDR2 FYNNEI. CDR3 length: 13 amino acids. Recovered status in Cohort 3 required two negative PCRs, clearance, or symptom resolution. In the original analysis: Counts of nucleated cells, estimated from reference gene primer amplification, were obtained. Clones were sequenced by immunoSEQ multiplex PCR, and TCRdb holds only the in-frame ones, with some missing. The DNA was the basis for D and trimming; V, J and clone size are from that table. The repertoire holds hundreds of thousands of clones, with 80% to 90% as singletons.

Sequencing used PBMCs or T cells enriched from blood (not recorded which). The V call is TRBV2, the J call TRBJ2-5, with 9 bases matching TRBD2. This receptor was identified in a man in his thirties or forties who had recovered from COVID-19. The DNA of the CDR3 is TGTGCCAGCTACCACCCTAGCGGGAAGACCCAGTACTTC. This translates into CASYHPSGKTQYF. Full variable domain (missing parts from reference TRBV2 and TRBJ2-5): EPEVTQTPSHQVTQMGQEVILRCVPISNHLYFYWYRQILGQKVEFLVSFYNNEISEKSEIFDDQFSVERPDGSNFTLKIRSTKLEDSAMYFCASYHPSGKTQYFGPGTRLLVL.